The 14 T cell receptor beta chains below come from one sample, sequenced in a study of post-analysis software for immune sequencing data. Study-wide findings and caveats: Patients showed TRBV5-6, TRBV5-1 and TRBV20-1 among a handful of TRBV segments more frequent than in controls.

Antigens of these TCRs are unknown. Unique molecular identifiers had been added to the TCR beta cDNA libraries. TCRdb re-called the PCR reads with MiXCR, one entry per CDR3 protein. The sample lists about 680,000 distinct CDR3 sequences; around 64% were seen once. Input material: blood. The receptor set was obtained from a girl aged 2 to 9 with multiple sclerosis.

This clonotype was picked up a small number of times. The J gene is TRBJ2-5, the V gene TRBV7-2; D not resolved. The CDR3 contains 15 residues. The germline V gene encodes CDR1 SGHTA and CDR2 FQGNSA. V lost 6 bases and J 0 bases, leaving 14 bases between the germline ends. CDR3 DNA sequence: TGTGCCAGCAGTCCACTGTCGGGCTACCAAGAGACCCAGTACTTC. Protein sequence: CASSPLSGYQETQYF.

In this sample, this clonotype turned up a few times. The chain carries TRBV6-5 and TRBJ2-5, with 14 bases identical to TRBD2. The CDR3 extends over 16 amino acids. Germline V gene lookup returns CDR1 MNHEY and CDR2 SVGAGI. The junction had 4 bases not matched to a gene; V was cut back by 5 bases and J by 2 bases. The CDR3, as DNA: TGTGCCAGCAGTCCCCGACTAGCGGGGGGGCAAGAGACCCAGTACTTC. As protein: CASSPRLAGGQETQYF.

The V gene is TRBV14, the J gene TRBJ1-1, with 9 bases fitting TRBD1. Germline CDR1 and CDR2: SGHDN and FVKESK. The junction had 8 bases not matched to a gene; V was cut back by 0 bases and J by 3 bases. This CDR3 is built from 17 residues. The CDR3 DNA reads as TGTGCCAGCAGCCAAGATTGGGCGGACAGGGGTCACACTGAAGCTTTCTTT. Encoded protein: CASSQDWADRGHTEAFF.

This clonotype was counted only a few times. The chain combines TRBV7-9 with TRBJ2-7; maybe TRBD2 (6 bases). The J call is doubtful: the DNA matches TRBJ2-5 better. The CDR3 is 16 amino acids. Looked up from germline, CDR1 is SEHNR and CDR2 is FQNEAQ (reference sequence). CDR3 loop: CASSLVGGGASETQYF. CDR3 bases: TGTGCCAGCAGCTTAGTAGGCGGAGGGGCGTCGGAGACCCAGTACTTC.

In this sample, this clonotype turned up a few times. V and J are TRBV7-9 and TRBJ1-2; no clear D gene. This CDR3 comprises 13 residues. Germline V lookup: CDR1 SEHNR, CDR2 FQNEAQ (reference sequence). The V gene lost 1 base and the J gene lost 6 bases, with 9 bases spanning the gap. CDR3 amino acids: CASSLDGVDGYTF. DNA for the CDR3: TGTGCCAGCAGCTTAGACGGGGTTGATGGCTACACCTTC.

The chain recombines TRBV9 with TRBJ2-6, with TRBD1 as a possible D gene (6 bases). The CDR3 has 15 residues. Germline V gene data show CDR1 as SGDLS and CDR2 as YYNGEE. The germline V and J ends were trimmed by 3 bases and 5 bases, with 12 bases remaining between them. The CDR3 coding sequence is TGTGCCAGCAGCGCCCAGGGGTCTAGGGCCAACGTCCTGACTTTC. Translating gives CASSAQGSRANVLTF.

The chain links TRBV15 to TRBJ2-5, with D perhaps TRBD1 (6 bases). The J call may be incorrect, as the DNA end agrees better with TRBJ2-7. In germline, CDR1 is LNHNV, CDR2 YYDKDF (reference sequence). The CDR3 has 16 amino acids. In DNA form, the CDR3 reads TGTGCCACCACCTCAGGGGATAGGACAGATGAATACGAGCAGTACTTC. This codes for CATTSGDRTDEYEQYF.

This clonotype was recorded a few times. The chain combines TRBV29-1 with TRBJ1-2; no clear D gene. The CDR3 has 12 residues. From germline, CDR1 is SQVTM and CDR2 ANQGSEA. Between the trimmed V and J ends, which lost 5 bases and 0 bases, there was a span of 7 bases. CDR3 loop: CSVLQANYGYTF. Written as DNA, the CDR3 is TGCAGCGTTCTTCAAGCTAACTATGGCTACACCTTC.

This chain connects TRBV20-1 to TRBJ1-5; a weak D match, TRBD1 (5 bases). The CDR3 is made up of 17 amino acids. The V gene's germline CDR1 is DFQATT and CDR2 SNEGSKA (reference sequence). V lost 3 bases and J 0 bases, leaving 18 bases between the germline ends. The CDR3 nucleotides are TGCAGTGCTAGTGTCCAGGGTGGGGGTTTTAGCAATCAGCCCCAGCATTTT. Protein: CSASVQGGGFSNQPQHF.

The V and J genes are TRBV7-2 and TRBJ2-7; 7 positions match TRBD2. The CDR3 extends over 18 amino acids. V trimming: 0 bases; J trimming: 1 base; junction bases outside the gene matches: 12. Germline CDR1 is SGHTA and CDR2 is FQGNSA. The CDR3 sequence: CASSLAAVGLGFSYEQYF. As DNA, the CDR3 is TGTGCCAGCAGCTTAGCGGCGGTTGGACTAGGGTTTTCCTACGAGCAGTACTTC.

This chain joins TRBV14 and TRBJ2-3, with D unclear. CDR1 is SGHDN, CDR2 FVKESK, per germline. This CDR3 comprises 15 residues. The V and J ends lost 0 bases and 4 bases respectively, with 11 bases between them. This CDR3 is CASSQDLGVADTQYF. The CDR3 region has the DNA TGTGCCAGCAGCCAAGATCTGGGCGTCGCAGATACGCAGTATTTT.

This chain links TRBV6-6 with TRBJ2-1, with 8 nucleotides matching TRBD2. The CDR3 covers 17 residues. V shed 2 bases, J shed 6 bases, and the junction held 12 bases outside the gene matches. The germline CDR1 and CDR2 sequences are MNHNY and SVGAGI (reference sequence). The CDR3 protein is CASSYPAGGGRPNEQFF. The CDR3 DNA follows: TGTGCCAGCAGTTACCCAGCTGGGGGCGGGAGGCCCAATGAGCAGTTCTTC.

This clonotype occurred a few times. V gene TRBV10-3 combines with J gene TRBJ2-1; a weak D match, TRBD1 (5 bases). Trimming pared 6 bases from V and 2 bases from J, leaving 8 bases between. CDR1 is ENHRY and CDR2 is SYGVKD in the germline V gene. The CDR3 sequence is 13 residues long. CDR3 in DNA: TGTGCCATCAGAGCAGGGACCTACAATGAGCAGTTCTTC. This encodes CAIRAGTYNEQFF.

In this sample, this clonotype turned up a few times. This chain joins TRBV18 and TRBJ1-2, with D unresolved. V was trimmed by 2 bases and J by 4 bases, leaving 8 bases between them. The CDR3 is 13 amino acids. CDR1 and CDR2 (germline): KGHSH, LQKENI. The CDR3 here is CASSPEDGYGYTF. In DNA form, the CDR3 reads TGTGCCAGCTCACCAGAGGATGGCTATGGCTACACCTTC.